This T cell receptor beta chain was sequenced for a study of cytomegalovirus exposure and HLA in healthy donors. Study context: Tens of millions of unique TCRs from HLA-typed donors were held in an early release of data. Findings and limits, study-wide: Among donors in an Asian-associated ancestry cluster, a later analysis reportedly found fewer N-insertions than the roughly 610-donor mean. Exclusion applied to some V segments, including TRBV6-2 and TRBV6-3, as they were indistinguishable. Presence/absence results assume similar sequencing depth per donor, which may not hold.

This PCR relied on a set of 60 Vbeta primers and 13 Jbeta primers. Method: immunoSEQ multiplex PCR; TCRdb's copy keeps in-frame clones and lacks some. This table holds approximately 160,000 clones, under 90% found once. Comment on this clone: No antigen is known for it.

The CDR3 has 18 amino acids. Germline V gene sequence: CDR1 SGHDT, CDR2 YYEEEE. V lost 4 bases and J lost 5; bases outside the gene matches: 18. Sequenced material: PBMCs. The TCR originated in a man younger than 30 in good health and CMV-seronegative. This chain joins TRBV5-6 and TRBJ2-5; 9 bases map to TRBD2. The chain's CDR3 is CASSGRWLAGTSAETQYF. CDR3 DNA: TGTGCCAGCAGCGGGCGGTGGCTAGCGGGGACCTCCGCCGAGACCCAGTACTTC.